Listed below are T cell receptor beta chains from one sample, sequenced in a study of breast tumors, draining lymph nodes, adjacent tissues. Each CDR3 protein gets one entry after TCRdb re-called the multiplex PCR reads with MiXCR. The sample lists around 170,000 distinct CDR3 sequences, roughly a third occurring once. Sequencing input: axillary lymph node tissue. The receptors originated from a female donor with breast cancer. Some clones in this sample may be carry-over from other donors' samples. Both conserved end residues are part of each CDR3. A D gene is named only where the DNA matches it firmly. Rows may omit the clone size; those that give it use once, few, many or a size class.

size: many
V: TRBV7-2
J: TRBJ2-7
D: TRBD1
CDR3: CASSSRQGTSYEQYF
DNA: TGTGCCAGCAGCTCCAGACAGGGGACCTCCTACGAGCAGTACTTC

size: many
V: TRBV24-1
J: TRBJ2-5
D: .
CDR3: CATSEAAGAQETQYF
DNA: TGTGCCACCAGTGAGGCCGCGGGGGCACAAGAGACCCAGTACTTC

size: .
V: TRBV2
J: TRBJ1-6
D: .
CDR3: CATSSEGGNSPLHF
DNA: TGTGCCACCTCCTCGGAAGGGGGAAATTCCCCCCTCCACTTT

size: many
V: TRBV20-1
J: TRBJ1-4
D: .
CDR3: CSILQMTELFF
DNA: TGCAGTATCCTCCAAATGACAGAACTGTTTTTT

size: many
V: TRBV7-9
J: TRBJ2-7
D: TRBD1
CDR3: CASSSDRESYEQYF
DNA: TGTGCCAGCAGCTCCGACAGGGAGTCCTACGAGCAGTACTTC

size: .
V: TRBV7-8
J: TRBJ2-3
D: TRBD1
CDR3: CASSLGTGGSSTDTQYF
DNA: TGTGCCAGCAGCTTAGGGACAGGCGGCTCTAGCACAGATACGCAGTATTTT

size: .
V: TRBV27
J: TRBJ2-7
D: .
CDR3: CASSTSIVHEQYF
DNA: TGTGCCAGCAGCACTTCAATAGTCCACGAGCAGTACTTC

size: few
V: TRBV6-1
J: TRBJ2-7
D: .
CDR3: CASTPLYLYEQYF
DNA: TGTGCCAGCACCCCTCTCTACCTCTACGAGCAGTACTTC

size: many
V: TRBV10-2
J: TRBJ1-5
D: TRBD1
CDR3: CASSESQGATYSNQPQHF
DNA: TGCGCCAGCAGTGAGAGTCAGGGGGCCACTTATAGCAATCAGCCCCAGCATTTT

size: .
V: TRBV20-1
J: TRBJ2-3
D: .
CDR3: CNARDLTSTATQYF
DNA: TGCAATGCTAGAGATCTAACTAGCACAGCTACGCAGTATTTT

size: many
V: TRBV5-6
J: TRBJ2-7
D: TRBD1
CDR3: CASSLGWDRSVYEQYF
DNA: TGTGCCAGCAGCTTGGGTTGGGACAGAAGTGTGTACGAGCAGTACTTC

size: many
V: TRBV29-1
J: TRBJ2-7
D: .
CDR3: CSVARDPYEQYF
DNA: TGCAGCGTGGCCCGGGACCCCTACGAGCAGTACTTC

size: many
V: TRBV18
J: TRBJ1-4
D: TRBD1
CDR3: CASSPGQGAFEKLFF
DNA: TGTGCCAGCTCACCTGGACAGGGGGCCTTTGAAAAACTGTTTTTT

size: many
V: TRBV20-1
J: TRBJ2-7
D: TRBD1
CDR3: CSASPGTDSYEQYF
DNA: TGCAGTGCAAGCCCCGGGACAGACTCCTACGAGCAGTACTTC

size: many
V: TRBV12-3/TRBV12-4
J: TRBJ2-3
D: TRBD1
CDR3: CASSFDRGLGTDTQYF
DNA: TGTGCCAGCAGTTTCGACAGGGGGCTCGGCACAGATACGCAGTATTTT

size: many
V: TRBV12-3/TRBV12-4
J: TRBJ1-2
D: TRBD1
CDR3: CASSLVGQGGYGYTF
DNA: TGTGCCAGCAGTTTAGTGGGACAGGGTGGCTATGGCTACACCTTC